This entry lists 19 T cell receptor beta chains sequenced from one sample in a study of T cells in Graves' hyperthyroidism and ophthalmopathy. Amplified TCR beta CDR3 regions came from RNA transcripts. Researchers ran a first-round RT-PCR on the TCR CDR3 using the HTBI primer set. TCRdb reprocessed the multiplex PCR reads with MiXCR, giving one entry per CDR3 protein. The profile covers about 640,000 distinct CDR3 sequences, with more than 14% appearing a single time and under 15% taken by the ten largest. The sample consisted of blood. The origin of the receptors is a woman aged 45-65 years with Graves' ophthalmopathy.

The chain joins TRBV4-2 to TRBJ2-7, with TRBD2 matching over 11 bases. Per germline, CDR1 LGHNA and CDR2 YNFKEQ. The CDR3 has 16 residues. The J segment lost 7 bases and the V segment lost 4 bases, leaving 12 bases of the junction unmatched. The CDR3 region has the DNA TGTGCCAGCAGCCCCGATAGCGGGAGGGCTCCGGGGGAGCAGTACTTC. This codes for CASSPDSGRAPGEQYF.

This clonotype was picked up many times. The chain is built from TRBV6-1 and TRBJ1-1; D gene uncertain. The CDR3 has 14 amino acids. V was cut by 5 bases and J by 0 bases, with 10 bases left in between. The germline V gene encodes CDR1 MNHNS and CDR2 SASEGT. The CDR3 is CASSSFQLNTEAFF. CDR3 in DNA: TGTGCCAGCAGTTCCTTTCAGCTGAACACTGAAGCTTTCTTT.

This clonotype occurred a few times. The chain is built from TRBV12-3 or TRBV12-4 and TRBJ2-7; TRBD2 might be the D (5 bases). The CDR3 sequence is 16 residues long. Trimming shortened V by 3 bases and J by 3 bases, and 18 bases separated the two germline ends. CDR3 in amino acids: CASSFSGESRHYEQYF. CDR3 in DNA: TGTGCCAGCAGTTTTTCTGGGGAGAGCAGACACTACGAGCAGTACTTC.

This clonotype was picked up many times. The chain recombines TRBV7-9 with TRBJ2-7, with 9 bases aligning to TRBD2. V dropped 7 bases and J dropped 6; count of bases not matched to a gene: 10. Germline lookup yields CDR1 SEHNR and CDR2 FQNEAQ (reference sequence). There are 14 residues in the CDR3. CDR3 protein: CASNVLAGASEQYF. CDR3 nucleotide sequence: TGTGCCAGCAATGTCTTAGCGGGAGCGTCCGAGCAGTACTTC.

The gene calls are TRBV6-2 or TRBV6-3 and TRBJ2-7, with D perhaps matching TRBD2 (5 bases). The ends were cut back, 8 bases at V and 1 base at J, with 15 bases in the middle. The germline V gene encodes CDR1 MNHEY and CDR2 SVGEGT. This CDR3 comprises 14 residues. The DNA of the CDR3 is TGTGCCAGCTGCACGGGGTCGTGGTCCTACGAGCAGTACTTC. This codes for CASCTGSWSYEQYF.

Notes on this clonotype: The germline gene is not matched at one end of the junction; a read error may be the cause. J is TRBJ1-2 and V is TRBV7-9; D uncertain. The CDR3 contains 16 residues. From germline, CDR1 is SEHNR and CDR2 FQNEAQ (reference sequence). CDR3 protein: CASSQGSFGETTGYTF. The CDR3 region has the DNA TGCGCCAGCAGCCAAGGGTCTTTTGGGGAGACCACTGGCTACACCTTC.

Worth noting for this clonotype: Since a much larger clone is just one base distant, this may be a read error. This chain uses TRBV7-3 with TRBJ1-1; D gene uncertain. The CDR3 totals 13 residues. CDR1 SGHTA and CDR2 FQGTGA come from the germline V gene. The CDR3 DNA is TGTACCAGCAGCCGTAATCGGAACACTGAAGCTTTCTTT. This codes for CTSSRNRNTEAFF.

This clonotype was seen at least ten times. The chain combines TRBV29-1 with TRBJ2-7; tentative D call: TRBD1 (6 bases). CDR3 size: 11 residues. In germline, CDR1 is SQVTM, CDR2 ANQGSEA. V dropped 5 bases and J dropped 5 bases, with 10 bases sitting between them. The CDR3: CSVPGVHEQYF. The DNA for the CDR3 is TGCAGCGTTCCAGGGGTCCACGAGCAGTACTTC.

This clonotype appeared many times. V and J are TRBV28 and TRBJ2-3, with TRBD2 matching 10 bases. The V segment lost 5 bases and the J segment 5 bases; nucleotides outside the gene matches: 13. From germline, CDR1 is MDHEN and CDR2 SYDVKM. The CDR3 is made up of 17 amino acids. The CDR3 protein is CASSPQLAGVNLDTQYF. In DNA, the CDR3 is TGTGCCAGCAGTCCCCAGCTAGCGGGAGTGAATTTAGATACGCAGTATTTT.

The genes are TRBV7-2 and TRBJ2-2; no clear D gene. V was cut by 3 bases and J by 0 bases, with 8 bases left in between. This CDR3 comprises 15 residues. From germline, CDR1 is SGHTA and CDR2 FQGNSA. CDR3 DNA: TGTGCCAGCAGCTTTCCCACTACGAACACCGGGGAGCTGTTTTTT. It encodes CASSFPTTNTGELFF.

This sequence joins TRBV7-9 and TRBJ2-7, with 9 nucleotides matching TRBD2. Germline CDR1 and CDR2: SEHNR and FQNEAQ (reference sequence). Trimming removed 5 bases from V and 2 bases from J; junction bases left unmatched: 7. The CDR3 contains 15 residues. The CDR3 here is CASSPRLAEAYEQYF. CDR3 in DNA: TGTGCCAGCAGCCCGAGACTAGCGGAAGCCTACGAGCAGTACTTC.

J is TRBJ2-7 and V is TRBV10-3; 7 nucleotides match TRBD2. J lost 5 bases, V lost 4 bases, and 5 bases had no gene match. Per germline, CDR1 ENHRY and CDR2 SYGVKD. The CDR3 runs to 13 residues. The DNA of the CDR3 is TGTGCCATCAGTGCGTCTAGCGGTAACGAGCAGTACTTC. Encoded protein: CAISASSGNEQYF.

This clonotype was detected ten times or more. V and J are TRBV7-2 and TRBJ2-1; D is possibly TRBD2 (6 bases). V was pared by 0 bases and J by 1 base, with 16 bases between. CDR1 is SGHTA and CDR2 is FQGNSA in the germline V gene. This CDR3 has 18 residues. DNA of the CDR3: TGTGCCAGCAGCTTAGCGGGCGTCGGGGGAATTTCCTACAATGAGCAGTTCTTC. Translated, it gives CASSLAGVGGISYNEQFF.

About this clonotype: A much more abundant neighbour one base away suggests this may be a read error. The chain combines TRBV29-1 with TRBJ2-3, with D perhaps TRBD1 (5 bases). The CDR3 sequence is 14 residues long. V lost 2 bases and J 0 bases, leaving 9 bases between the germline ends. CDR1 SQVTM and CDR2 ANQGSEA come from the germline V gene. As DNA, the CDR3 is TGCAGCGTTGAACATGCAGGGAGCACAGATACGCAGTATTTT. It is translated as CSVEHAGSTDTQYF.

A few counts support this clonotype. This may stem from a read error, because a much larger clone lies one nucleotide away. This chain links TRBV30 with TRBJ1-1, with D possibly being TRBD1 (6 bases). The V gene's germline CDR1 is GTSNPN and CDR2 SVGIG (reference sequence). The CDR3 is 13 residues long. With 3 bases removed from V and 7 bases from J, the gap between germline ends came to 15 bases. The CDR3 DNA reads TGTGCCTGGAGCGCAATAGGACAGCGTGAAGCTTTCTTT. This encodes CAWSAIGQREAFF.

This clonotype was picked up a small number of times. This may arise from a read error, as a much more abundant clone is one base away. The V and J genes are TRBV7-3 and TRBJ2-7; no reliable D call. CDR3 length: 13 residues. From germline, CDR1 is SGHTA and CDR2 FQGTGA. V gave up 4 bases and J gave up 4 bases, with 11 bases separating them. The CDR3 DNA follows: TGTGCCAGCAGCTCAACTGACGGTTACGAGCAGTACTTC. It encodes CASSSTDGYEQYF.

This clonotype was picked up a small number of times. V usage is TRBV7-9 and J usage is TRBJ2-1; D is uncertain. The CDR3 has 13 residues. V lost 5 bases, J lost 10 bases, and 15 bases lay in between. Germline assignment: CDR1 SEHNR and CDR2 FQNEAQ (reference sequence). The CDR3, as DNA: TGTGCCAGCAGCGCGACCTCTAGATCCGAGCAGTTCTTC. Its translation is CASSATSRSEQFF.

The chain combines TRBV7-9 with TRBJ1-4; no clear D gene. V dropped 6 bases and J dropped 5 bases, with 13 bases sitting between them. Germline values: CDR1 SEHNR, CDR2 FQNEAQ (reference sequence). This CDR3 has 14 residues. The chain's CDR3 is CASRDGVGNEKLFF. CDR3 sequence (DNA): TGTGCCAGCAGAGACGGGGTGGGGAATGAAAAACTGTTTTTT.

This clonotype was recorded once. In nucleotides, the CDR3 is TGTGCCAGCAGCTCCCAAAACCGGGACAGGGGGCACTATGAGCAGTTCTTC. This codes for CASSSQNRDRGHYEQFF. V and J are TRBV7-2 and TRBJ2-1; TRBD1 agrees at 12 bases. The J segment lost 8 bases and the V segment lost 4 bases, leaving 12 bases of the junction unmatched. The CDR3 covers 17 residues. Germline V CDR1 and CDR2: SGHTA, FQGNSA.